This TCR beta chain was sequenced during a study of blood T cell repertoires in COVID-19. At the level of the study: Sources were T cells, B-cell-depleted T cells, or PBMCs; the material itself was cDNA or gDNA.

Which cohort a participant joined came from the clinical history participants gave. Authors' analysis steps: Amplifying reference gene primers gave estimates of nucleated cell counts. The assay was immunoSEQ multiplex PCR, and TCRdb's table has in-frame clones only and misses some. That table supplies the V and J calls and clone size; D and trimming were determined from the DNA. The table lists about 240,000 clones, around 88% of them singletons, with 8.8% in the top ten. This CDR3 contains 16 residues. J lost 0 bases, V lost 4 bases, and 5 bases had no gene match. Looked up from germline, CDR1 is MGHRA and CDR2 is YSYEKL.

This chain links TRBV4-1 with TRBJ2-2; 7 bases agree with TRBD1. Sequences were obtained from PBMCs or T cells enriched from blood (not recorded which). This TCR came from a man aged 40-49 years who had recovered from COVID-19. The CDR3 DNA reads as TGCGCCAGCAGCCCCAACAGGGGCCCGAACACCGGGGAGCTGTTTTTT. Translating gives CASSPNRGPNTGELFF.